This TCR beta chain was captured in a study of T-cell reconstitution after alpha-beta-depleted transplantation in children. The TCRbeta library was prepared with unique molecular identifiers. In TCRdb, the PCR reads were re-called with MiXCR into one record per CDR3 protein. Here the sample spans approximately 430,000 distinct CDR3 sequences, 15% to 20% being singletons. V was pared by 4 bases and J by 3 bases, with 10 bases between. The germline V gene encodes CDR1 SGHRS and CDR2 YFSETQ. The CDR3 is 13 amino acids. Comments on this clonotype: Its antigen is undetermined.

Findings of the study overall: Most T-cell counts and diversity one year after the transplant came from T cells that were newly produced.

Source: PBMCs, mostly from graft donor cells, taken 360 days after TCRalphabeta/CD19-depleted stem cell transplant. This receptor was obtained from a boy less than two years old who had a stem cell transplant for Wiskott-Aldrich syndrome, so the T cells may come from the graft donor. The rearrangement joins TRBV5-1 to TRBJ1-2; a possible D gene is TRBD1 (5 bases). This CDR3 is CASSILGDYGYTF. Here the CDR3 DNA reads TGCGCCAGCAGCATCCTGGGGGACTATGGCTACACCTTC.